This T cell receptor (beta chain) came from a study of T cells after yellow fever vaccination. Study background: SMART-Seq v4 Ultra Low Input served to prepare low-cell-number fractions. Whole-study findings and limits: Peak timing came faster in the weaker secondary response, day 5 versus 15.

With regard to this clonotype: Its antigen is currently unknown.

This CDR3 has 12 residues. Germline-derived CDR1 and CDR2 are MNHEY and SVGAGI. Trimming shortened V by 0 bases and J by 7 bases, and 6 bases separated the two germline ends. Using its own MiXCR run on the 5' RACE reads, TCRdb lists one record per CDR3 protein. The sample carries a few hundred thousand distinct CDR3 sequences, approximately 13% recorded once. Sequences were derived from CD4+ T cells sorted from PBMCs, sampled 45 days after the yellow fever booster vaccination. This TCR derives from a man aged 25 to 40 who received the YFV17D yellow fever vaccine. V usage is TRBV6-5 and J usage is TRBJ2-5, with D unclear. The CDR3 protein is CASSYSFGTQYF. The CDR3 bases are TGTGCCAGCAGTTACTCGTTCGGGACCCAGTACTTC.